These 2 T cell receptor beta chains were all obtained from the same sample, sequenced in a study of Ad26.COV2.S vaccination and SARS-CoV-2 variants (dated by TCRdb to the early 2020s). What the treatment or condition label conveys for this sample: some 20 received Ad26.COV2.S at low or high dose, single or two shots; about five received placebo; per-sample allocation not given. Repertoires of vaccine and placebo recipients were sequenced from samples taken on day 63 after the first injection. Receptor libraries were prepared by the immunoSEQ multiplex PCR assay. What TCRdb holds here is the immuneACCESS table cut down to in-frame rearrangements. Part of the clones is not present; checked against another copy, under half of the missing clones reflect an unresolved V gene, and the others are unexplained. Counted in this sample were approximately 400,000 clones; roughly 81% of them appeared once. Together, the top ten hold 2.5% to 3.5% of the sample.

Material: peripheral blood, obtained in a trial of Ad26.COV2.S vaccine versus placebo. The receptors stem from a person between 18 and 60 years old who received the Ad26.COV2.S COVID-19 vaccine or a placebo.

The chain is built from TRBV30 and TRBJ1-5; the D gene is possibly TRBD1 (5 bases). CDR3 length equals 15 residues. V was shortened by 0 bases and J by 0 bases, with 9 bases between the two germline ends. Germline V gives CDR1 GTSNPN, CDR2 SVGIG (reference sequence). In DNA, the CDR3 is TGTGCCTGGAGTGTCCGGGGGATTAGCAATCAGCCCCAGCATTTT. Its translation: CAWSVRGISNQPQHF.

The chain uses TRBV3-1 (or the pseudogene TRBV3-2) and TRBJ2-1; 7 nucleotides align to TRBD2. V was clipped by 1 base and J by 3 bases; unmatched bases: 9. The CDR3 runs to 17 residues. CDR1 LGHDT and CDR2 YNNKEL come from the germline V gene (reference sequence). In nucleotides, the CDR3 is TGTGCCAGCAGCCAAGCGGGATCAGCGGGGAACTACAATGAGCAGTTCTTC. Protein: CASSQAGSAGNYNEQFF.